A single T cell receptor (beta chain) is shown here with its context. Its antigen remains unknown. This entry comes from a study of T cell repertoires in cytomegalovirus infection. Turning to the study itself: Recently identified HLA-C-restricted and well-studied HLA-B-restricted CMV epitopes were used. CMV infection plus the matching HLA type was flagged by public TCR beta signatures.

Broader study findings: Within the response measured ex vivo, HLA-C-restricted CMV-specific TCR beta clonotypes were dominant.

TCRdb used MiXCR to reprocess the reads, holding one entry per CDR3 protein. The table lists 550,000 to 700,000 distinct CDR3 sequences, approximately 40% of them singletons. The source material was cultured PBMCs, sampled from culture after CMV antigen stimulation. This TCR was recovered from a human donor in good health (CMV status not recorded). Some clones in this sample may be carry-over from other donors' samples.

CDR3 nucleotides: TGTGCCAGTAGTATGCCCCCCCGCAGCTCTGGGGCCAACGTCCTGACTTTC. It specifies CASSMPPRSSGANVLTF. V is TRBV19 and J is TRBJ2-6; D unclear. The CDR3 runs 17 residues. V shed 3 bases and J shed 0 bases, with 12 bases lying between them. The germline CDR1 and CDR2 sequences are LNHDA and SQIVND (reference sequence). Full variable domain (outside the CDR3, taken from reference TRBV19 and TRBJ2-6): DGGITQSPKYLFRKEGQNVTLSCEQNLNHDAMYWYRQDPGQGLRLIYYSQIVNDFQKGDIAEGYSVSREKKESFPLTVTSAQKNPTAFYLCASSMPPRSSGANVLTFGAGSRLTVL.